The rows below give T cell receptor beta chains drawn from one sample of a study of Ad26.COV2.S vaccination and SARS-CoV-2 variants. Sequencing used immunoSEQ multiplex PCR; TCRdb keeps in-frame clones, though not all of them. Among almost 400,000 clones listed, about 91% were seen once. The sequencing used peripheral blood, collected in a trial of Ad26.COV2.S vaccine versus placebo. Source of these receptors: a person between 18 and 65 years old who received the Ad26.COV2.S COVID-19 vaccine or a placebo. Both conserved end residues are part of each CDR3. D genes are given only for firm matches. Only some rows state a clone size, as once, few, many or a class for expanded clones.

>TRBV19|NA|NA|TRBJ1-5
CASSMDGGPRQPQHF
TGTGCCAGTAGTATGGATGGGGGCCCCCGCCAGCCCCAGCATTTT
>TRBV23-1|NA|NA|TRBJ2-7
CASTPPQTEPDYEQYF
TGCGCCAGCACTCCACCTCAGACAGAACCTGACTACGAGCAGTACTTC
>TRBV2|NA|NA|TRBJ1-5
CASRGGLSQPQHF
TGTGCCAGCAGAGGGGGGCTCAGTCAGCCCCAGCATTTT
>TRBV6-5|NA|NA|TRBJ2-7
CAISTRPYEQYF
TGTGCCATCTCAACAAGACCCTACGAGCAGTACTTC
>TRBV3-1/TRBV3-2|NA|NA|TRBJ2-5
CASSQGGFGETQYF
TGTGCCAGCAGCCAAGGGGGTTTCGGAGAGACCCAGTACTTC
>TRBV12-3/TRBV12-4|NA|NA|TRBJ1-1
CASSLTGMGAFF
TGTGCCAGCAGTTTAACAGGGATGGGAGCTTTCTTT
>TRBV12-3/TRBV12-4|TRBD1|NA|TRBJ1-1
CASSNKPGQGAFF
TGTGCCAGCAGTAATAAACCGGGACAGGGGGCTTTCTTT
>TRBV7-2|NA|few|TRBJ2-1
CASSLVALINEQFF
TGTGCCAGCAGCTTAGTCGCGCTAATTAATGAGCAGTTCTTC
>TRBV4-1|TRBD2|NA|TRBJ2-5
CASSQGLAGVFAGETQYF
TGCGCCAGCAGCCAAGGGCTAGCGGGAGTTTTTGCGGGGGAGACCCAGTACTTC
>TRBV10-2|NA|few|TRBJ1-1
CASTPGAGATEAFF
TGCGCCAGCACCCCTGGGGCAGGGGCCACTGAAGCTTTCTTT
>TRBV6-5|TRBD1|once|TRBJ2-1
CASSTDRAYEQFF
TGTGCCAGCAGTACGGACAGGGCCTATGAGCAGTTCTTC
>TRBV28|NA|NA|TRBJ2-5
CASSQQGQETQYF
TGTGCCAGCAGTCAGCAGGGTCAAGAGACCCAGTACTTC
>TRBV7-9|NA|NA|TRBJ2-6
CATDRGGGSGANVLTF
TGTGCCACCGACCGGGGAGGCGGGTCTGGGGCCAACGTCCTGACTTTC
>TRBV3-1/TRBV3-2|TRBD2|NA|TRBJ2-7
CASSRVGWGGEQYF
TGTGCCAGCAGCAGAGTCGGCTGGGGGGGGGAGCAGTACTTC
>TRBV6-6|NA|NA|TRBJ2-7
CASSYSKALEQYF
TGTGCCAGCAGTTACTCGAAGGCCTTAGAGCAGTACTTC
>TRBV24-1|TRBD1|NA|TRBJ1-5
CATSDRTGGNQPQHF
TGTGCCACCAGTGATCGCACAGGGGGCAATCAGCCCCAGCATTTT
>TRBV5-1|NA|NA|TRBJ1-2
CASSHGGTSNGYTF
TGCGCCAGCAGCCATGGAGGGACCTCAAATGGCTACACCTTC
>TRBV6-5|NA|NA|TRBJ2-1
CASSVPESSYNEQFF
TGTGCCAGCAGCGTGCCCGAGAGCTCCTACAATGAGCAGTTCTTC
>TRBV18|TRBD2|NA|TRBJ2-7
CASSPKSSGLSSYEQYF
TGTGCCAGCTCACCCAAGTCTAGCGGGCTGAGCTCCTACGAGCAGTACTTC
>TRBV6-2/TRBV6-3|NA|NA|TRBJ1-2
CASSYQGYGYTF
TGTGCCAGCAGTTACCAGGGCTATGGCTACACCTTC